Shown below are 21 T cell receptor beta chains from a single sample sequenced in a study of shared clonotypes between healthy human individuals. Only in-frame clones appear in the TCRdb table, and some are missing; sequencing was by immunoSEQ multiplex PCR. The top ten hold 0.35% to 0.45% of the sample, which has roughly 2.2 million clones, roughly 93% seen once. The sequenced sample was naive CD4+ T cells from PBMCs. The subset is: CD45RA+ positively selected. The receptor set was obtained from a man younger than 35 in good health. Some clones in this sample may be carry-over from other donors' samples.

This chain connects TRBV9 to TRBJ1-3, with D perhaps TRBD1 (6 bases). Trimming removed 5 bases from V and 0 bases from J, with 21 bases in between. This CDR3 contains 18 residues. Germline V lookup: CDR1 SGDLS, CDR2 YYNGEE. The CDR3 region is CASSDRPGHLSSGNTIYF. For the CDR3, the DNA is TGTGCCAGCAGTGACAGACCGGGACATCTTAGCTCTGGAAACACCATATATTTT.

This clone has more than one count but fewer than ten. The chain combines TRBV30 with TRBJ1-2, with D unclear. Trimming took off 4 bases at V and 2 bases at J, with 11 bases between the two ends. This CDR3 has 13 residues. From germline, CDR1 is GTSNPN and CDR2 SVGIG (reference sequence). CDR3: CAWNREGNYGYTF. CDR3 nucleotide sequence: TGTGCCTGGAATAGGGAGGGAAACTATGGCTACACCTTC.

The chain is built from TRBV9 and TRBJ2-3; perhaps TRBD1 as D (6 bases). V lost 4 bases and J 4 bases, leaving 16 bases between the germline ends. In germline, CDR1 is SGDLS, CDR2 YYNGEE. The CDR3 length is 15 residues. CDR3 in DNA: TGTGCCAGCAGCCCCATTACAGGGTACCCAGATACGCAGTATTTT. This translates into CASSPITGYPDTQYF.

This chain connects TRBV9 to TRBJ2-2; D not certain. The germline V and J ends were trimmed by 3 bases and 5 bases, with 14 bases remaining between them. The CDR3 consists of 15 residues. Germline loops: CDR1 SGDLS, CDR2 YYNGEE. Here the CDR3 reads CASSAMLSGTGELFF. In DNA form, the CDR3 reads TGTGCCAGCAGCGCAATGTTGTCCGGGACCGGGGAGCTGTTTTTT.

This chain uses TRBV7-2 with TRBJ2-7, with no clear D. The V and J ends lost 8 bases and 2 bases respectively, with 10 bases between them. This CDR3 comprises 12 residues. CDR1 SGHTA and CDR2 FQGNSA come from the germline V gene. The CDR3 is CASLDEAYEQYF. In DNA, the CDR3 is TGTGCCAGCCTCGATGAGGCCTACGAGCAGTACTTC. The full variable domain, completed using reference TRBV7-2 and TRBJ2-7, is GAGVSQSPSNKVTEKGKDVELRCDPISGHTALYWYRQSLGQGLEFLIYFQGNSAPDKSGLPSDRFSAERTGGSVSTLTIQRTQQEDSAVYLCASLDEAYEQYFGPGTRLTVT.

CDR3 residues: CASSRAPAGGSSGNTIYF. The CDR3 DNA sequence: TGCGCCAGCAGCCGGGCTCCCGCAGGGGGCAGCTCTGGAAACACCATATATTTT. V and J are TRBV4-1 and TRBJ1-3; 8 bases agree with TRBD1. Germline CDR1 MGHRA, CDR2 YSYEKL. CDR3 length: 18 amino acids. The trim removed 4 bases at V and 0 bases at J, leaving 11 bases unmatched.

The chain recombines TRBV5-5 with TRBJ1-2; no firm D call. The CDR3 is 13 amino acids. Germline-derived CDR1 and CDR2 are SGHKS and YYEKEE (reference sequence). V was cut by 2 bases and J by 1 base, with 6 bases left in between. The CDR3 reads CASSFGINYGYTF. In DNA form, the CDR3 reads TGTGCCAGCAGCTTTGGGATTAACTATGGCTACACCTTC.

The V call is TRBV6-1, the J call TRBJ2-3, with 9 positions matching TRBD1. Germline V gene data show CDR1 as MNHNS and CDR2 as SASEGT. Trimming cost V 2 bases and J 3 bases; bases outside gene matches: 3. The CDR3 extends over 15 amino acids. As DNA, the CDR3 is TGTGCCAGCAGTGAAATGGGACAGGGTACAGATACGCAGTATTTT. It yields the protein CASSEMGQGTDTQYF.

This chain joins TRBV4-2 and TRBJ2-2, with a tentative D call TRBD2 (6 bases). The V end lost 8 bases, the J end lost 3 bases, and 25 bases lay between the germline ends. Germline CDR1 reads LGHNA; CDR2 reads YNFKEQ. The CDR3 runs to 18 residues. CDR3 region: CASARTISGGTYTGELFF. The CDR3, as DNA: TGTGCCAGCGCACGGACGATTAGCGGCGGGACCTACACCGGGGAGCTGTTTTTT.

The gene calls are TRBV6-5 and TRBJ2-7; 7 positions match TRBD1. Trimming cost V 2 bases and J 5 bases; bases outside gene matches: 6. CDR1 MNHEY and CDR2 SVGAGI come from the germline V gene. The CDR3 length is 14 residues. CDR3 bases: TGTGCCAGCAGTTACCATAGACAGGGAAACGAGCAGTACTTC. As protein: CASSYHRQGNEQYF.

The J gene is TRBJ2-3, the V gene TRBV5-1, with D tentatively TRBD2 (6 bases). Germline assignment: CDR1 SGHRS and CDR2 YFSETQ. V dropped 7 bases and J dropped 4 bases, with 19 bases sitting between them. The CDR3 totals 15 residues. CDR3 bases: TGCGCCAGCGTAATGGGGGATAGCGGCTCAGATACGCAGTATTTT. This codes for CASVMGDSGSDTQYF.

This clone is a singleton in its sample. The V and J genes are TRBV27 and TRBJ2-2; 11 bases are shared with TRBD2. Per germline, CDR1 MNHEY and CDR2 SMNVEV (reference sequence). J was trimmed by 4 bases and V by 4 bases; bases with no gene match: 20. The CDR3 loop spans 21 amino acids. As DNA, the CDR3 is TGTGCCAGCAGTTCGTTTCCACCCGGACTAGCGGGTATCGCGTTCACCGGGGAGCTGTTTTTT. Translated, it gives CASSSFPPGLAGIAFTGELFF.

J is TRBJ1-2 and V is TRBV28; TRBD1 is a possible D gene (6 bases). The V gene's germline CDR1 is MDHEN and CDR2 SYDVKM. Trimming stripped 7 bases from V and 5 bases from J, with 23 bases between. The CDR3 length is 16 residues. The CDR3 region is CASILGRGGRRYGYTF. DNA for the CDR3: TGTGCCAGCATCCTCGGAAGGGGGGGAAGGAGGTATGGCTACACCTTC.

A few counts support this clone. The chain is built from TRBV2 and TRBJ1-5; the D gene is possibly TRBD1 (5 bases). From germline, CDR1 is SNHLY and CDR2 FYNNEI. The V end lost 7 bases, the J end lost 7 bases, and 11 bases lay between the germline ends. This CDR3 is built from 12 residues. CDR3 residues: CASTFEGQPQHF. In nucleotides, the CDR3 is TGTGCCAGCACCTTCGAGGGGCAGCCCCAGCATTTT.

The chain uses TRBV28 and TRBJ1-3; no clear D. CDR1 is MDHEN and CDR2 is SYDVKM in the germline V gene. CDR3 length: 14 amino acids. The V end was cut by 5 bases, the J end by 1 base, with 9 bases between. The CDR3 DNA reads as TGTGCCAGCAGTCGACCAGAGTCTGGAAACACCATATATTTT. Translated, it gives CASSRPESGNTIYF. Full variable domain (rest looked up from reference TRBV28 and TRBJ1-3): DVKVTQSSRYLVKRTGEKVFLECVQDMDHENMFWYRQDPGLGLRLIYFSYDVKMKEKGDIPEGYSVSREKKERFSLILESASTNQTSMYLCASSRPESGNTIYFGEGSWLTVV.

The gene calls are TRBV25-1 and TRBJ2-2; D could derive from TRBD1 or TRBD2 (5 bases each). Trimming removed 3 bases from V and 5 bases from J, with 16 bases in between. CDR3 size: 16 residues. Germline-derived CDR1 and CDR2 are MGHDK and SYGVNS. The CDR3 coding sequence is TGTGCCAGCAGTGACACCGGGGCAGGGAGAACCGGGGAGCTGTTTTTT. Protein product: CASSDTGAGRTGELFF.

The chain recombines TRBV2 with TRBJ2-7, with TRBD2 matching 8 bases. The CDR3 contains 15 residues. In germline, CDR1 is SNHLY, CDR2 FYNNEI. V lost 8 bases, J lost 3 bases, and 12 bases stayed unmatched. CDR3 residues: CASRMNGRALYEQYF. The CDR3 coding sequence is TGTGCCAGCCGGATGAACGGGAGGGCCCTCTACGAGCAGTACTTC.

The chain employs TRBV7-6 and TRBJ2-3; D is perhaps TRBD1 or TRBD2 (5 bases each). The germline V gene has CDR1 SGHVS and CDR2 FNYEAQ. The CDR3 is 15 amino acids. V was trimmed by 5 bases and J by 4 bases, leaving 16 bases between them. DNA of the CDR3: TGTGCCAGCAGCCCCGGGACCCATAGAGCAGATACGCAGTATTTT. Its translation is CASSPGTHRADTQYF.

The genes are TRBV6-4 and TRBJ2-2, with unresolved D. Trimming took off 1 base at V and 4 bases at J, with 7 bases between the two ends. Germline CDR1 is MRHNA and CDR2 is SNTAGT. The CDR3 length is 14 residues. The CDR3 region has the DNA TGTGCCAGCAGTGACTTCTTTGGCACCGGGGAGCTGTTTTTT. This gives the protein CASSDFFGTGELFF.

This chain uses TRBV5-5 with TRBJ2-1, with D tentatively TRBD2 (6 bases). The CDR3 has 16 amino acids. Trimming removed 4 bases at V and 0 bases at J, with 14 bases between. Germline V gene sequence: CDR1 SGHKS, CDR2 YYEKEE (reference sequence). In DNA form, the CDR3 reads TGTGCCAGCAGCACGAAGCGGGCCGACTCCTACAATGAGCAGTTCTTC. It codes for CASSTKRADSYNEQFF.

The chain employs TRBV4-1 and TRBJ2-1; 10 positions match TRBD2. The CDR3 runs 16 residues. The trim removed 3 bases at V and 10 bases at J, leaving 12 bases unmatched. Germline V CDR1 and CDR2: MGHRA, YSYEKL. The chain's CDR3 is CASSQTGGTSAHEQFF. As DNA, the CDR3 is TGCGCCAGCAGCCAGACTGGGGGGACTAGCGCACACGAGCAGTTCTTC.